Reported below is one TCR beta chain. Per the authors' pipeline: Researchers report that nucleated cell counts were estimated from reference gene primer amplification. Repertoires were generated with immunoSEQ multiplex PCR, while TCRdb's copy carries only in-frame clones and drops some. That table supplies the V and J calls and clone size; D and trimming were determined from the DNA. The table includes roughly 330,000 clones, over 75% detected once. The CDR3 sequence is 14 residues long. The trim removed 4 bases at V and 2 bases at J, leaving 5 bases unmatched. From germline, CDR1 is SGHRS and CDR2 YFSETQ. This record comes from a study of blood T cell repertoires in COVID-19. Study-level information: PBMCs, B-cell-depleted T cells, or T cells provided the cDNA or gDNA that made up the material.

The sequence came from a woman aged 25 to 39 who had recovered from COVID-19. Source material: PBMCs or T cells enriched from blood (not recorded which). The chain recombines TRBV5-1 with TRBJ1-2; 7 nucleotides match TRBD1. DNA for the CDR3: TGCGCCAGCAGCCCGCCGGGACAGAACTATGGCTACACCTTC. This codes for CASSPPGQNYGYTF. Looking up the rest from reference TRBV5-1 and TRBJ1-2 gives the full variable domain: KAGVTQTPRYLIKTRGQQVTLSCSPISGHRSVSWYQQTPGQGLQFLFEYFSETQRNKGNFPGRFSGRQFSNSRSEMNVSTLELGDSALYLCASSPPGQNYGYTFGSGTRLTVV.